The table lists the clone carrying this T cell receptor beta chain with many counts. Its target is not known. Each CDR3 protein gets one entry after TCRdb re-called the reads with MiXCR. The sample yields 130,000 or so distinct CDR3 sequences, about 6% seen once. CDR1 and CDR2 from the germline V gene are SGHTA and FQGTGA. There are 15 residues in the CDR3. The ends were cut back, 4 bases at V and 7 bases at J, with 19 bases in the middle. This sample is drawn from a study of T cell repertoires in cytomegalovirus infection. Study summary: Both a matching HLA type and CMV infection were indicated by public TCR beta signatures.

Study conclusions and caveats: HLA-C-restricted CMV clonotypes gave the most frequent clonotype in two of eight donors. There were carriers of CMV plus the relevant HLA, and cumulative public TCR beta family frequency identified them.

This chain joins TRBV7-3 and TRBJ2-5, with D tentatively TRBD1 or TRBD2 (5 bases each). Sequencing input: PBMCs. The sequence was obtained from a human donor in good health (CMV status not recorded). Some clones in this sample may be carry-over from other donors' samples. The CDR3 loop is CASSSSPGTRGTQYF. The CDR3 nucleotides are TGTGCCAGCAGCTCCTCACCCGGGACGCGAGGGACCCAGTACTTC.